Below, 22 T cell receptor beta chains from the same sample are listed, as sequenced in a study of T cell changes during pregnancy in multiple sclerosis. Only in-frame clones appear in the TCRdb table, and some are missing; sequencing was by immunoSEQ multiplex PCR. The sample yields 90,000 to 120,000 clones, approximately 91% seen once. Sequenced material: peripheral blood, taken after pregnancy. The receptors stem from a female donor with multiple sclerosis, enrolled in a pregnancy study.

In this sample, this clone turned up once. The J gene is TRBJ1-2, the V gene TRBV5-4; a possible D gene is TRBD1 (6 bases). V was pared by 4 bases and J by 3 bases, with 13 bases between. The germline V gene has CDR1 SGHNT and CDR2 YYREEE (reference sequence). The CDR3 contains 14 residues. DNA of the CDR3: TGTGCCAGCAGCATACAGGGTTGGGACTATGGCTACACCTTC. It specifies CASSIQGWDYGYTF.

The chain combines TRBV7-2 with TRBJ2-1; 11 bases are shared with TRBD2. This CDR3 is 18 amino acids long. The V and J ends lost 1 base and 1 base, in that order; junction bases with no gene match: 6. Germline CDR1 is SGHTA and CDR2 is FQGNSA. The CDR3 is CASSLVLLAGVSYNEQFF. The CDR3 coding sequence is TGTGCCAGCAGCTTAGTGCTACTAGCGGGGGTGTCCTACAATGAGCAGTTCTTC.

The chain is built from TRBV4-1 and TRBJ1-1, with D unresolved. Trimming took 4 bases from V and 0 from J, leaving 6 bases between them. Germline V gives CDR1 MGHRA, CDR2 YSYEKL. The CDR3 is 13 residues long. DNA of the CDR3: TGCGCCAGCAGCCCCGGGATGAACACTGAAGCTTTCTTT. It encodes CASSPGMNTEAFF.

This chain links TRBV4-1 with TRBJ2-5, with D hard to call. Germline assignment: CDR1 MGHRA and CDR2 YSYEKL. Trimming left V 0 bases short and J 3 bases short, with 5 bases between. This CDR3 region has 13 residues. In nucleotides, the CDR3 is TGCGCCAGCAGCCAAGATGCGGAAGAGACCCAGTACTTC. Translating gives CASSQDAEETQYF.

The gene calls are TRBV9 and TRBJ2-1, with 14 bases that match TRBD2. V lost 4 bases to trimming and J lost 8 bases; unmatched junction nucleotides: 17. Per germline, CDR1 SGDLS and CDR2 YYNGEE. The CDR3 consists of 19 residues. The CDR3 sequence is CASSRLAGGILTASDEQFF. DNA for the CDR3: TGTGCCAGCAGCCGACTAGCGGGGGGGATACTAACTGCGAGCGATGAGCAGTTCTTC.

This chain joins TRBV6-5 and TRBJ1-4, with 7 bases matching TRBD1. The ends lost 5 bases at V and 8 bases at J; junction bases unmatched: 11. Germline values: CDR1 MNHEY, CDR2 SVGAGI. The CDR3 has 15 amino acids. Here the CDR3 DNA reads TGTGCCAGCAGTCCCTGGACAGGTGGACGCGAAAAACTGTTTTTT. Protein product: CASSPWTGGREKLFF.

This clone has only one observation. The chain employs TRBV29-1 and TRBJ2-3, with 7 bases fitting TRBD2. V lost 6 bases and J lost 8; bases outside the gene matches: 11. Germline V gene data show CDR1 as SQVTM and CDR2 as ANQGSEA. CDR3 length: 13 amino acids. The CDR3 loop is CSVLASGEGTQYF. The DNA of the CDR3 is TGCAGCGTCCTTGCCAGCGGGGAGGGTACGCAGTATTTT.

This clone occurred a few times. The gene calls are TRBV6-6 and TRBJ2-7; 7 bases map to TRBD2. V trimming: 2 bases; J trimming: 2 bases; junction bases outside the gene matches: 3. The length of the CDR3 is 14 residues. Germline V gives CDR1 MNHNY, CDR2 SVGAGI (reference sequence). The CDR3 loop reads CASSYGGSTYEQYF. The CDR3 nucleotides are TGTGCCAGCAGTTACGGCGGGAGTACCTACGAGCAGTACTTC.

The gene calls are TRBV7-2 and TRBJ2-5; perhaps TRBD1 as D (5 bases). In germline, CDR1 is SGHTA, CDR2 FQGNSA. The V end lost 3 bases, the J end lost 5 bases, and 10 bases lay between the germline ends. The CDR3 runs 13 residues. As DNA, the CDR3 is TGTGCCAGCAGCTTTTTGGGGCAGGAGACCCAGTACTTC. Amino acids: CASSFLGQETQYF.

The chain's CDR3 is CASSLGLTGYSTDTQYF. For the CDR3, the DNA is TGTGCCAGCAGCTTAGGATTGACAGGCTATAGCACAGATACGCAGTATTTT. The V gene is TRBV7-8, the J gene TRBJ2-3; D might be TRBD1 (6 bases). This CDR3 comprises 17 residues. CDR1 is SGHVS, CDR2 FQNEAQ, per germline. Trimming cost V 1 base and J 0 bases, with 14 bases left between them.

A remark on this clone: At one end the junction does not follow the germline gene, possibly because of a read error. V gene TRBV7-7 combines with J gene TRBJ2-2, with 9 bases that match TRBD2. The CDR3 is made up of 17 amino acids. Germline lookup yields CDR1 SSHAT and CDR2 FNYEAQ (reference sequence). CDR3 residues: CASSVSPGLARPGELFF. CDR3 bases: TGTGCTAGCAGCGTCTCCCCGGGACTAGCTCGGCCCGGGGAGCTGTTTTTT.

V is TRBV27 and J is TRBJ2-7, with 8 bases aligning to TRBD1. V shed 3 bases and J 4 bases; nucleotides not matched to a gene: 5. The CDR3 extends over 14 amino acids. Germline V gene lookup returns CDR1 MNHEY and CDR2 SMNVEV (reference sequence). CDR3 region: CASSLETGGYEQYF. DNA of the CDR3: TGTGCCAGCAGTTTGGAAACAGGGGGATACGAGCAGTACTTC.

The chain joins TRBV7-3 to TRBJ2-3, with 9 bases fitting TRBD2. Germline V gene data show CDR1 as SGHTA and CDR2 as FQGTGA. This CDR3 spans 20 amino acids. The V gene end was trimmed by 4 bases and the J gene end by 4 bases; junction bases not matched to a gene: 21. The DNA for the CDR3 is TGTGCCAGCAGCTCTCCCCACCGCGGGGGGGCCGAAGTCGTCGCAGATACGCAGTATTTT. Its translation is CASSSPHRGGAEVVADTQYF. Full variable domain (remainder filled in from reference TRBV7-3 and TRBJ2-3): GAGVSQTPSNKVTEKGKYVELRCDPISGHTALYWYRQSLGQGPEFLIYFQGTGAADDSGLPNDRFFAVRPEGSVSTLKIQRTERGDSAVYLCASSSPHRGGAEVVADTQYFGPGTRLTVL.

The CDR3 reads CASSLFVGTGEGNEQFF. The CDR3, as DNA: TGCGCCAGCAGCTTGTTTGTAGGGACAGGGGAAGGCAATGAGCAGTTCTTC. This chain links TRBV5-1 with TRBJ2-1, with 10 nucleotides matching TRBD1. J gave up 6 bases and V 1 base, and 10 bases lay outside the gene matches. This CDR3 has 17 amino acids. The germline V gene encodes CDR1 SGHRS and CDR2 YFSETQ.

The rearrangement uses TRBV5-4 and TRBJ1-3; D gene unclear. The CDR3 runs to 15 residues. Deletions cut 1 base from V and 0 bases from J, with 8 bases between. Germline V gene lookup returns CDR1 SGHNT and CDR2 YYREEE (reference sequence). The CDR3 DNA reads TGTGCCAGCAGCTTGCGAGCGAACTCTGGAAACACCATATATTTT. This translates into CASSLRANSGNTIYF.

V usage is TRBV4-1 and J usage is TRBJ2-1; 7 nucleotides match TRBD2. CDR3 length: 15 residues. Germline CDR1 and CDR2: MGHRA and YSYEKL. V shed 1 base, J shed 6 bases, and the junction held 6 bases outside the gene matches. CDR3 coding DNA: TGCGCCAGCAGCCAAGGCCCAGGGAGGGTCAATGAGCAGTTCTTC. It yields the protein CASSQGPGRVNEQFF.

The rearrangement links TRBV25-1 to TRBJ1-1; a possible D gene is TRBD1 (5 bases). Trimming took 7 bases from V and 2 from J, leaving 8 bases between them. The CDR3 sequence is 12 residues long. From germline, CDR1 is MGHDK and CDR2 SYGVNS. The CDR3, as DNA: TGTGCCAGCAAGGGGATCAACACTGAAGCTTTCTTT. It is translated as CASKGINTEAFF. Full variable domain (missing parts from reference TRBV25-1 and TRBJ1-1): EADIYQTPRYLVIGTGKKITLECSQTMGHDKMYWYQQDPGMELHLIHYSYGVNSTEKGDLSSESTVSRIRTEHFPLTLESARPSHTSQYLCASKGINTEAFFGQGTRLTVV.

The rearrangement joins TRBV5-6 to TRBJ1-5; D unresolved. CDR1 is SGHDT and CDR2 is YYEEEE in the germline V gene. The CDR3 runs to 14 residues. Trimming left V 6 bases short and J 4 bases short, with 14 bases between. CDR3 DNA sequence: TGTGCCAGCACGTCGACGAGGGATAATCAGCCCCAGCATTTT. It yields the protein CASTSTRDNQPQHF.

The chain recombines TRBV6-4 with TRBJ1-1, with a possible D match to TRBD1 (6 bases). Germline lookup yields CDR1 MRHNA and CDR2 SNTAGT. Trimming left V 6 bases short and J 3 bases short, with 17 bases between. The CDR3 spans 15 residues. The CDR3 sequence is CASRKEGGLDTEAFF. CDR3 DNA sequence: TGTGCCAGCAGGAAGGAGGGGGGGCTCGACACTGAAGCTTTCTTT.

The table lists this clone with a count of one. This chain connects TRBV6-6 to TRBJ2-6; D gene uncertain. Germline V lookup: CDR1 MNHNY, CDR2 SVGAGI (reference sequence). CDR3 length: 15 residues. V was pared by 2 bases and J by 0 bases, with 5 bases between. CDR3 in DNA: TGTGCCAGCAGTTACACTTCCTCTGGGGCCAACGTCCTGACTTTC. Encoded protein: CASSYTSSGANVLTF.

This chain uses TRBV7-9 with TRBJ1-1; D is unclear. Germline V CDR1 and CDR2: SEHNR, FQNEAQ (reference sequence). The ends were cut back, 4 bases at V and 5 bases at J, with 8 bases in the middle. The CDR3 loop spans 12 amino acids. The CDR3 sequence is CASSSGGTEAFF. CDR3 bases: TGTGCCAGCAGCTCCGGAGGTACTGAAGCTTTCTTT. The entire variable domain, with the rest obtained from reference TRBV7-9 and TRBJ1-1, is as follows: DTGVSQNPRHKITKRGQNVTFRCDPISEHNRLYWYRQTLGQGPEFLTYFQNEAQLEKSRLLSDRFSAERPKGSFSTLEIQRTEQGDSAMYLCASSSGGTEAFFGQGTRLTVV.

The chain employs TRBV6-5 and TRBJ2-1; 9 bases align to TRBD1. CDR3 length equals 15 residues. CDR1 and CDR2 (germline): MNHEY, SVGAGI. V was pared by 6 bases and J by 6 bases, with 9 bases of the junction left unmatched. The CDR3 here is CASRPRDREVNEQFF. The DNA of the CDR3 is TGTGCCAGCAGACCCCGGGACAGGGAAGTCAATGAGCAGTTCTTC.